This T cell receptor beta chain stems from a study of blood T cell repertoires in COVID-19. Looking at the study overall: Sample material is recorded as cDNA or gDNA derived from T cells, B-cell-depleted T cells, or PBMCs.

In the authors' methods: How many nucleated cells were present was estimated from reference gene primer amplification. Sequencing was performed with immunoSEQ multiplex PCR; in TCRdb, only in-frame clones are kept and a portion is missing. D and trimming come from the DNA, and the V and J calls and clone size come from that table. The table lists 240,000 or so clones, around 89% of them singletons. This clone was found once. The germline V gene encodes CDR1 LGHDT and CDR2 YNNKEL (reference sequence). The CDR3 consists of 17 residues. The ends lost 6 bases at V and 3 bases at J; junction bases unmatched: 14. Two negative PCRs, clearance, or symptom resolution had been documented for recovered Cohort 3 donors.

Sample: PBMCs or T cells enriched from blood (not recorded which). The chain couples TRBV3-1 (or the pseudogene TRBV3-2) to TRBJ2-1; 7 bases align to TRBD2. The TCR was taken from a man aged 35 to 55 who had recovered from COVID-19. CDR3 in amino acids: CASRLLSGLGLYNEQFF. CDR3 coding DNA: TGTGCCAGCAGATTACTATCTGGACTAGGCCTCTACAATGAGCAGTTCTTC.